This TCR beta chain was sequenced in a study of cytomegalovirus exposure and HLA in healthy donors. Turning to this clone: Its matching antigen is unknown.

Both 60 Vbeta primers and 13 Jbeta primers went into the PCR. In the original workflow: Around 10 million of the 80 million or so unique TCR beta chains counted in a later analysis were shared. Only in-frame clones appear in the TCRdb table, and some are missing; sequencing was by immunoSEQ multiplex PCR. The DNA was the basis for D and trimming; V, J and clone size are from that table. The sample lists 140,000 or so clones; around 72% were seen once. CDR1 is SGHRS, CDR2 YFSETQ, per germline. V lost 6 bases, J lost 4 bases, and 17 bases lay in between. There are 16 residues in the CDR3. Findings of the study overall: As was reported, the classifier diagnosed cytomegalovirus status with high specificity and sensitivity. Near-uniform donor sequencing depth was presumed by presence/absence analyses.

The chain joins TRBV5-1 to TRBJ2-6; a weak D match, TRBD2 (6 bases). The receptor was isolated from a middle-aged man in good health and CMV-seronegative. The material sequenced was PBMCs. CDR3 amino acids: CASTTAGLGGANVLTF. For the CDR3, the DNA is TGCGCCAGCACCACTGCGGGGTTAGGCGGGGCCAACGTCCTGACTTTC. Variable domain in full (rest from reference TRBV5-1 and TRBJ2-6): KAGVTQTPRYLIKTRGQQVTLSCSPISGHRSVSWYQQTPGQGLQFLFEYFSETQRNKGNFPGRFSGRQFSNSRSEMNVSTLELGDSALYLCASTTAGLGGANVLTFGAGSRLTVL.